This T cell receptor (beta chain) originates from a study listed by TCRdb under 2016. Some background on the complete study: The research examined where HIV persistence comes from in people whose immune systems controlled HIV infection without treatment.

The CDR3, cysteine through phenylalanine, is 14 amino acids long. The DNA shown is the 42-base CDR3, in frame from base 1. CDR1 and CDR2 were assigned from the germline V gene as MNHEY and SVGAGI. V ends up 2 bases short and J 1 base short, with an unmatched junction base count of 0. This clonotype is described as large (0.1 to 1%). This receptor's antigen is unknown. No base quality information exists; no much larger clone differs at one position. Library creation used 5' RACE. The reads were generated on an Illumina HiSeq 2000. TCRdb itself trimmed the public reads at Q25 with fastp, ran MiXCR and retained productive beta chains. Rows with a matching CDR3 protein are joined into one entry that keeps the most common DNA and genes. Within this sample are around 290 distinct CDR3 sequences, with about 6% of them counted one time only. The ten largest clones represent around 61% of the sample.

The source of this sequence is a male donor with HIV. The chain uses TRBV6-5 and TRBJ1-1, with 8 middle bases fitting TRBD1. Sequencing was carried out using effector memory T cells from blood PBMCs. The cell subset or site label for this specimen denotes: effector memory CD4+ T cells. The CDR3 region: CASSYDRGNTEAFF. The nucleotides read TGTGCCAGCAGTTACGACAGGGGGAACACTGAAGCTTTCTTT.